The next 15 T cell receptor beta chains were all read from a single sample in a study of identical twins. TCRdb re-called the 5' RACE reads through MiXCR, storing one row per CDR3 protein. The repertoire has around 370,000 distinct CDR3 sequences, 9% of them found once; the top ten carry roughly 8.7%. The sample comprised naive T cells sorted from blood. These receptors were collected from a woman in her 50s in good health.

This clonotype was observed a few times. V gene TRBV7-9 combines with J gene TRBJ2-7; no clear D. From germline, CDR1 is SEHNR and CDR2 FQNEAQ (reference sequence). The CDR3 runs to 15 residues. Trimming stripped 2 bases from V and 5 bases from J, with 16 bases between. The CDR3 DNA follows: TGTGCCAGCAGCTTACCCCCGGAACTTTTACACGAGCAGTACGTC. It encodes CASSLPPELLHEQYV.

The rearrangement joins TRBV20-1 to TRBJ2-7; D gene uncertain. The CDR3 contains 10 residues. V was cut by 0 bases and J by 5 bases, with 2 bases left in between. The V gene's germline CDR1 is DFQATT and CDR2 SNEGSKA (reference sequence). The CDR3 reads CSARDHEQYV. The CDR3 DNA reads TGCAGTGCTAGAGATCACGAGCAGTACGTC.

The chain joins TRBV29-1 to TRBJ1-2; D is ambiguous. CDR1 and CDR2 from the germline V gene are SQVTM and ANQGSEA. This CDR3 comprises 12 residues. The V gene lost 2 bases and the J gene lost 2 bases, with 6 bases spanning the gap. The DNA of the CDR3 is TGCAGCGTTGAATCCCAGAACTATGGCTACACCTTC. Translating it yields CSVESQNYGYTF.

This rearrangement joins TRBV12-3 or TRBV12-4 to TRBJ2-3; D might be TRBD1 (5 bases). The CDR3 runs 14 residues. V was shortened by 6 bases and J by 2 bases, with 12 bases between the two germline ends. The CDR3 DNA reads as TGTGCCAGCAGAGCGACAGCATTCACAGATACGCAGTATTTT. Protein: CASRATAFTDTQYF.

There are many counts of this clonotype. This rearrangement joins TRBV7-9 to TRBJ2-3; 10 positions match TRBD1. The ends lost 5 bases at V and 4 bases at J; junction bases unmatched: 9. This CDR3 has 16 residues. Germline CDR1 SEHNR, CDR2 FQNEAQ (reference sequence). CDR3 region: CASSPGKDRGADTQYF. DNA of the CDR3: TGTGCCAGCAGCCCCGGAAAGGACAGGGGGGCAGATACGCAGTATTTT.

The chain has TRBV5-6 and TRBJ2-2; no clear D gene. V lost 1 base and J 3 bases, leaving 7 bases between the germline ends. CDR3 size: 14 residues. CDR1 and CDR2 (germline): SGHDT, YYEEEE. CDR3 nucleotides: TGTGCCAGCAGCTTGAGGGCCGACACCGGGGAGCTGTTTTTT. Residues: CASSLRADTGELFF.

As for this clonotype: Germline and junction disagree at one end, which may indicate a read error. The chain links TRBV15 to TRBJ1-2, with no clear D. The CDR3 extends over 13 amino acids. In germline, CDR1 is LNHNV, CDR2 YYDKDF (reference sequence). The CDR3 nucleotides read TGTTCCACCCGAATAACACCAAACTATGGCTACACCTTC. The encoded protein is CSTRITPNYGYTF.

In its sample, this clonotype was seen a few times. The chain joins TRBV12-3 or TRBV12-4 to TRBJ1-1; no clear D gene. CDR3 length: 11 amino acids. V lost 5 bases, J lost 5 bases, and 6 bases lay in between. The chain's CDR3 is CASSPLTEAFF. CDR3 nucleotide sequence: TGTGCCAGCAGTCCCTTAACTGAAGCTTTCTTT.

This chain uses TRBV20-1 with TRBJ2-1, with no clear D. This CDR3 spans 11 amino acids. Germline-derived CDR1 and CDR2 are DFQATT and SNEGSKA (reference sequence). Trimming removed 1 base at V and 8 bases at J, with 6 bases between. DNA for the CDR3: TGCAGTGCTAGAGTCTATGATGAGCAGTTCTTC. It specifies CSARVYDEQFF.

This clonotype has at least ten counts. The V gene is TRBV5-1, the J gene TRBJ1-1; D is unresolved. The CDR3 has 16 residues. V gave up 2 bases and J gave up 0 bases, with 14 bases separating them. Per the germline V gene, CDR1 is SGHRS and CDR2 is YFSETQ. This CDR3 reads CASSLLGRAVNTEAFF. DNA for the CDR3: TGCGCCAGCAGCTTACTCGGGAGAGCGGTGAACACTGAAGCTTTCTTT.

The CDR3 DNA reads TGCGCCAGCAGCTCTGCCCCGACAGTCTATGAGACCCAGTACTTC. This translates into CASSSAPTVYETQYF. V and J are TRBV5-1 and TRBJ2-5; D might be TRBD1 (5 bases). Trimming shortened V by 3 bases and J by 5 bases, and 17 bases separated the two germline ends. Per germline, CDR1 SGHRS and CDR2 YFSETQ. The CDR3 covers 15 residues.

The chain links TRBV24-1 to TRBJ2-7; D is possibly TRBD1 (6 bases). Trimming stripped 4 bases from V and 0 bases from J, with 12 bases between. The CDR3 runs to 15 residues. Germline CDR1 is KGHDR and CDR2 is SFDVKD. The CDR3 nucleotides read TGTGCCACCAGTGAGGGGGCAGAGAGCTCCTACGAGCAGTACTTC. This translates into CATSEGAESSYEQYF.

This clonotype was observed a few times. The rearrangement links TRBV7-4 to TRBJ2-7; D perhaps matches TRBD2 (6 bases). Trimming pared 8 bases from V and 5 bases from J, leaving 28 bases between. This CDR3 comprises 17 residues. CDR1 is SGHVT, CDR2 SQSDAQ, per germline. The CDR3 DNA is TGTGCCAGCGACCCACGAGTGGCTACTAGCCCCATTGACGAGCAGTACGTC. Residues: CASDPRVATSPIDEQYV.

The rearrangement joins TRBV29-1 to TRBJ1-1; D not certain. CDR1 and CDR2 from the germline V gene are SQVTM and ANQGSEA. CDR3 length: 11 residues. Trimming removed 3 bases at V and 8 bases at J, with 10 bases between. The CDR3 coding sequence is TGCAGCGTTGATAGGGTAACCGAAGCTTTCTTT. This codes for CSVDRVTEAFF. The complete variable domain, with remaining parts taken from reference TRBV29-1 and TRBJ1-1, reads SAVISQKPSRDICQRGTSLTIQCQVDSQVTMMFWYRQQPGQSLTLIATANQGSEATYESGFVIDKFPISRPNLTFSTLTVSNMSPEDSSIYLCSVDRVTEAFFGQGTRLTVV.

The rearrangement uses TRBV5-1 and TRBJ2-1, with unresolved D. CDR3 length equals 10 residues. Germline CDR1 SGHRS, CDR2 YFSETQ. The V end lost 5 bases, the J end lost 9 bases, and 6 bases lay between the germline ends. CDR3 residues: CASRGTEQFF. In nucleotides, the CDR3 is TGCGCCAGCAGGGGCACTGAGCAGTTCTTC.